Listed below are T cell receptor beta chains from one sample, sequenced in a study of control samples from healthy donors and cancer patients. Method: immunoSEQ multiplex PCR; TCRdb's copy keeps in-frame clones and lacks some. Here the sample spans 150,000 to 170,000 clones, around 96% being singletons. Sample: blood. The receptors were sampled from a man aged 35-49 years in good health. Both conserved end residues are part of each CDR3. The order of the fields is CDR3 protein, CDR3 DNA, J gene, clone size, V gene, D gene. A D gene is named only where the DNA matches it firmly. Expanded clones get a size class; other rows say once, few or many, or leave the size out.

CDR3aa: CASIKGQVNPSNGYTF; CDR3nt: TGTGCCAGTATTAAGGGACAGGTCAATCCCAGTAATGGCTACACCTTC; j_gene: TRBJ1-2; abundance: .; v_gene: TRBV19; d_gene: TRBD1
CDR3aa: CASSWGVGWTQYF; CDR3nt: TGTGCCAGCAGTTGGGGCGTGGGTTGGACGCAGTATTTT; j_gene: TRBJ2-3; abundance: once; v_gene: TRBV6-2/TRBV6-3; d_gene: .
CDR3aa: CASSFSHRGPRGTEAFF; CDR3nt: TGTGCCAGCAGTTTTAGTCACAGGGGGCCCCGGGGCACTGAAGCTTTCTTT; j_gene: TRBJ1-1; abundance: .; v_gene: TRBV28; d_gene: TRBD1
CDR3aa: CSVALGDRAPYEQYF; CDR3nt: TGCAGCGTTGCCTTGGGGGACAGGGCCCCCTACGAGCAGTACTTC; j_gene: TRBJ2-7; abundance: .; v_gene: TRBV29-1; d_gene: TRBD1
CDR3aa: CAWCRDLLPNSPLHF; CDR3nt: TGTGCCTGGTGCCGGGACCTCCTCCCCAATTCACCCCTCCACTTT; j_gene: TRBJ1-6; abundance: few; v_gene: TRBV30; d_gene: .
CDR3aa: CASTEGARHQPQHF; CDR3nt: TGTGCCAGCACCGAGGGGGCGAGGCATCAGCCCCAGCATTTT; j_gene: TRBJ1-5; abundance: once; v_gene: TRBV28; d_gene: TRBD1
CDR3aa: CASSSGQGPGYTF; CDR3nt: TGTGCCAGCAGCTCCGGACAGGGTCCTGGCTACACCTTC; j_gene: TRBJ1-2; abundance: .; v_gene: TRBV7-2; d_gene: TRBD1
CDR3aa: CASSLIGPSLPQHF; CDR3nt: TGTGCCAGCAGTTTGATCGGACCCTCCCTGCCCCAGCATTTT; j_gene: TRBJ1-5; abundance: .; v_gene: TRBV28; d_gene: .
CDR3aa: CANSLEGQPQHF; CDR3nt: TGTGCCAACAGTTTAGAGGGCCAGCCCCAGCATTTT; j_gene: TRBJ1-5; abundance: .; v_gene: TRBV28; d_gene: .
CDR3aa: CASSGGEWQPQHF; CDR3nt: TGTGCCAGCAGCGGAGGGGAGTGGCAGCCCCAGCATTTT; j_gene: TRBJ1-5; abundance: .; v_gene: TRBV27; d_gene: .
CDR3aa: CASSFGGREEKLFF; CDR3nt: TGCGCCAGCAGCTTTGGGGGGCGCGAAGAAAAACTGTTTTTT; j_gene: TRBJ1-4; abundance: .; v_gene: TRBV5-1; d_gene: .
CDR3aa: CASSVIAQGGEAFF; CDR3nt: TGTGCCAGCAGCGTAATAGCACAGGGAGGTGAAGCTTTCTTT; j_gene: TRBJ1-1; abundance: once; v_gene: TRBV9; d_gene: .
CDR3aa: CASSPGSGNINEKLFF; CDR3nt: TGTGCCAGTAGTCCTGGGTCGGGCAATATTAATGAAAAACTGTTTTTT; j_gene: TRBJ1-4; abundance: .; v_gene: TRBV19; d_gene: .
CDR3aa: CASSVDRGRMNTEAFF; CDR3nt: TGTGCCAGCAGTGTGGACAGGGGGCGGATGAACACTGAAGCTTTCTTT; j_gene: TRBJ1-1; abundance: .; v_gene: TRBV6-1; d_gene: TRBD1
CDR3aa: CASSQTQVGPYEQYF; CDR3nt: TGTGCCAGCAGCCAAACTCAGGTGGGCCCCTACGAGCAGTACTTC; j_gene: TRBJ2-7; abundance: .; v_gene: TRBV14; d_gene: .
CDR3aa: CAWSAGTGFLDEQFF; CDR3nt: TGTGCCTGGAGTGCCGGGACAGGGTTCCTCGATGAGCAGTTCTTC; j_gene: TRBJ2-1; abundance: once; v_gene: TRBV30; d_gene: TRBD1
CDR3aa: CATCNGAYEAFF; CDR3nt: TGTGCCACTTGTAACGGGGCCTATGAAGCTTTCTTT; j_gene: TRBJ1-1; abundance: .; v_gene: TRBV28; d_gene: .
CDR3aa: CASSYGQGSGNEKLFF; CDR3nt: TGTGCCAGCAGCTATGGACAGGGCTCAGGGAATGAAAAACTGTTTTTT; j_gene: TRBJ1-4; abundance: .; v_gene: TRBV6-6; d_gene: TRBD1
CDR3aa: CASSQDHRPAEKLFF; CDR3nt: TGCGCCAGCAGCCAAGATCACAGGCCCGCTGAAAAACTGTTTTTT; j_gene: TRBJ1-4; abundance: .; v_gene: TRBV4-1; d_gene: .
CDR3aa: CASSERTATNEKLFF; CDR3nt: TGTGCCAGCAGTGAACGGACAGCAACTAATGAAAAACTGTTTTTT; j_gene: TRBJ1-4; abundance: .; v_gene: TRBV2; d_gene: .
CDR3aa: CASSYRTSGGQETQYF; CDR3nt: TGTGCCAGCAGTTACCGGACTAGCGGGGGCCAAGAGACCCAGTACTTC; j_gene: TRBJ2-5; abundance: .; v_gene: TRBV6-5; d_gene: TRBD2
CDR3aa: CASRGGNTEAFF; CDR3nt: TGCGCCAGCCGGGGTGGGAACACTGAAGCTTTCTTT; j_gene: TRBJ1-1; abundance: .; v_gene: TRBV4-1; d_gene: .